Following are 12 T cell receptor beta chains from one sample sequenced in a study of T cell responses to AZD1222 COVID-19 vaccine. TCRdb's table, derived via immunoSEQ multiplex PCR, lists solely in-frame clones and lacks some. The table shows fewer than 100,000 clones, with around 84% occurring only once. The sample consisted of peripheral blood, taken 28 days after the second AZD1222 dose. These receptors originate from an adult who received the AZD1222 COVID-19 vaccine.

CDR3 loop: CASRLGPLGNQPQHF. The CDR3 DNA reads TGTGCCAGCAGACTCGGACCTCTTGGCAATCAGCCCCAGCATTTT. This chain joins TRBV6-5 and TRBJ1-5; D is undetermined. Between the trimmed V and J ends, which lost 6 bases and 2 bases, there was a span of 14 bases. The CDR3 consists of 15 residues. CDR1 is MNHEY, CDR2 SVGAGI, per germline.

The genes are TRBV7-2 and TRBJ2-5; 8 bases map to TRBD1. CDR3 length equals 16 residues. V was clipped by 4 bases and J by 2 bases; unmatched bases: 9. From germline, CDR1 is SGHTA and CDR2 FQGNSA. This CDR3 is CASSSLGQGLQETQYF. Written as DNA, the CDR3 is TGTGCCAGCAGCTCCCTCGGACAGGGCCTTCAAGAGACCCAGTACTTC. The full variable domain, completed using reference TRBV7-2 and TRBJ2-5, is GAGVSQSPSNKVTEKGKDVELRCDPISGHTALYWYRQSLGQGLEFLIYFQGNSAPDKSGLPSDRFSAERTGGSVSTLTIQRTQQEDSAVYLCASSSLGQGLQETQYFGPGTRLLVL.

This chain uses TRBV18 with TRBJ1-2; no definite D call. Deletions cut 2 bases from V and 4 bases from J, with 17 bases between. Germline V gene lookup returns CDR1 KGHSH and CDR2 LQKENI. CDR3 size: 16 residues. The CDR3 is CASSPSASSGLYGYTF. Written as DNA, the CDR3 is TGTGCCAGCTCACCAAGCGCGTCGAGCGGCCTCTATGGCTACACCTTC.

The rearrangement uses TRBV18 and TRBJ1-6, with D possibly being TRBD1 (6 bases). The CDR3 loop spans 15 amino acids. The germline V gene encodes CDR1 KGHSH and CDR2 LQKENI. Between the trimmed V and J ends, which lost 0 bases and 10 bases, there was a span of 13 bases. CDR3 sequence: CASSPPNREGSPLHF. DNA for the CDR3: TGTGCCAGCTCACCACCCAACAGGGAGGGCTCACCCCTCCACTTT. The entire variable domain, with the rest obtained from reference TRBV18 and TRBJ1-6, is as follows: NAGVMQNPRHLVRRRGQEARLRCSPMKGHSHVYWYRQLPEEGLKFMVYLQKENIIDESGMPKERFSAEFPKEGPSILRIQQVVRGDSAAYFCASSPPNREGSPLHFGNGTRLTVT.

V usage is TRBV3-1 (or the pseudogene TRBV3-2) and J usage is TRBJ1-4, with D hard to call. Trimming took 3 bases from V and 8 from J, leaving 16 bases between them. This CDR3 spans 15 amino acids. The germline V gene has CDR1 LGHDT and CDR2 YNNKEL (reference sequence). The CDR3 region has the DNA TGTGCCAGCAGCCAGGGCCTCGGGGTTTGGGAAAAACTGTTTTTT. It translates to CASSQGLGVWEKLFF.

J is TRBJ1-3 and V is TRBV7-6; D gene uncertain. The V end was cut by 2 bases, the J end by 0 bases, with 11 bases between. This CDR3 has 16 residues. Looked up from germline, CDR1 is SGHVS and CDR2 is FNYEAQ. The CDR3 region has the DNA TGTGCCAGCAGCTTAAGGTACAAAGGCTCTGGAAACACCATATATTTT. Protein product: CASSLRYKGSGNTIYF.

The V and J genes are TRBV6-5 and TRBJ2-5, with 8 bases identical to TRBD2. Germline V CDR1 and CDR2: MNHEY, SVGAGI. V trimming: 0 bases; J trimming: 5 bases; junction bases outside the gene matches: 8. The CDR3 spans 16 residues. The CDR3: CASSYSLRGARETQYF. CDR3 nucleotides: TGTGCCAGCAGTTACTCCCTGCGGGGGGCGCGGGAGACCCAGTACTTC.

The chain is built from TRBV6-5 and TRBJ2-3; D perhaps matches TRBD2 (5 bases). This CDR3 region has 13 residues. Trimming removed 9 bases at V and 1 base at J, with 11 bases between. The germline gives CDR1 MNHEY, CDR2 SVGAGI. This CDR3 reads CASGRSGTDTQYF. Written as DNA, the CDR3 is TGTGCCAGTGGGCGTAGCGGCACAGATACGCAGTATTTT.

This chain's CDR3 is CASGLVPGTGAEQYF. The DNA of the CDR3 is TGTGCTAGTGGTTTGGTACCAGGGACAGGGGCCGAGCAGTACTTC. This chain joins TRBV12-5 and TRBJ2-7; 10 bases are a match to TRBD1. This CDR3 region has 15 residues. Germline loops: CDR1 LGHNT, CDR2 FRNRAP. The ends lost 0 bases at V and 6 bases at J; junction bases unmatched: 5.

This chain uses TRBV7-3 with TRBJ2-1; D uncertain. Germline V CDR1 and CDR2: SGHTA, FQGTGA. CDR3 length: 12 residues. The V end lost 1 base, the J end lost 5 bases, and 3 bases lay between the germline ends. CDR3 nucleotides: TGTGCCAGCAGCTTAAGGGACAATGAGCAGTTCTTC. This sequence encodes CASSLRDNEQFF.

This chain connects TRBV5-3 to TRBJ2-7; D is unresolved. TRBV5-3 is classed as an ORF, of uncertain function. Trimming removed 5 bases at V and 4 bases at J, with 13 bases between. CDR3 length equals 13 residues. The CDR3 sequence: CARSLPFGYEQYF. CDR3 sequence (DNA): TGTGCCAGAAGTCTTCCCTTTGGTTACGAGCAGTACTTC.

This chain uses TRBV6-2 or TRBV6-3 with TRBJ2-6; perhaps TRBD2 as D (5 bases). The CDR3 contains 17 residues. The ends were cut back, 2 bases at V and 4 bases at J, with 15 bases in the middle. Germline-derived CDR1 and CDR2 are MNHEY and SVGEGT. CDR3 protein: CASSYGVGVPGANVLTF. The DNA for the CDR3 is TGTGCCAGCAGTTACGGCGTGGGAGTTCCCGGGGCCAACGTCCTGACTTTC.